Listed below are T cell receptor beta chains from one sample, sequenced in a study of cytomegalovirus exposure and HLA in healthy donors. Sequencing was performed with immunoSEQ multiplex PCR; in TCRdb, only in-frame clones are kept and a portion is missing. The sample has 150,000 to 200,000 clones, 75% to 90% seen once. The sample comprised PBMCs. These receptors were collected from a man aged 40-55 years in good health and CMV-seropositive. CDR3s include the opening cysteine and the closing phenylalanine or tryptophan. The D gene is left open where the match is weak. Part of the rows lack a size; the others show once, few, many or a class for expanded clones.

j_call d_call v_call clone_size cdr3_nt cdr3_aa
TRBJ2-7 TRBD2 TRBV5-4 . TGTGCCAGCAGCACACTAGCGGGGCCGGGTTACGAGCAGTACTTC CASSTLAGPGYEQYF
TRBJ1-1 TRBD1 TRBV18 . TGTGCCAGCTCAGAGGGACAGAGGAACACTGAAGCTTTCTTT CASSEGQRNTEAFF
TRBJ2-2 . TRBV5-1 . TGCGCCAGCAGGCAGGCCTCGAACACCGGGGAGCTGTTTTTT CASRQASNTGELFF
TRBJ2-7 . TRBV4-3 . TGCGCCAGCAGCCAAGGGCAAGGGGCCTTCTACGAGCAGTACTTC CASSQGQGAFYEQYF
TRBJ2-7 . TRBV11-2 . TGTGCCAGCAGCTTAGACTTGGCAGGGCAAGCCTCCTACGAGCAGTACTTC CASSLDLAGQASYEQYF
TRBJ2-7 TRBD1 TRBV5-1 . TGCGCCAGCAGCAGGGACAGGGCCTACGAGCAGTACTTC CASSRDRAYEQYF
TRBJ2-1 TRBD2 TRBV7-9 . TGTGCCAGCAGCTTAAGCCTAGCGGGATACAATGAGCAGTTCTTC CASSLSLAGYNEQFF
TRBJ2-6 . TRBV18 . TGTGCCAGCGCCCAAGCCCGGGGGGCCAACGTCCTGACTTTC CASAQARGANVLTF
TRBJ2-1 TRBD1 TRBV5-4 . TGTGCCAGCAGCCCCAGGGGGCGTCAAAATGAGCAGTTCTTC CASSPRGRQNEQFF
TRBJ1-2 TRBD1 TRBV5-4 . TGTGCCAGCAGCTTGGATCCCGCGACAGGGGGGAACTATGGCTACACCTTC CASSLDPATGGNYGYTF
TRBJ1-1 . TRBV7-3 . TGTGCCAGCAGCTTAGGGGGCGGATTGGGTGAAGCTTTCTTT CASSLGGGLGEAFF
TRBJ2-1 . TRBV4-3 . TGCGCCAGCAGCCGGGCCAACAGGTTTAGCTCCTACAATGAGCAGTTCTTC CASSRANRFSSYNEQFF
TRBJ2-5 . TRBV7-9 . TGTGCCAGCACGAACAGGGACGTCCTTCAAGAGACCCAGTACTTC CASTNRDVLQETQYF
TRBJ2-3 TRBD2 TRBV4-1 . TGCGCCAGCAGCCAAGATATCAGGACTAGCGGGCGATACACAGATACGCAGTATTTT CASSQDIRTSGRYTDTQYF
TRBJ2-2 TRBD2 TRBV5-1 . TGCGCCAGCAGCTTGGACGGGGGGTTGAGCACCGGGGAGCTGTTTTTT CASSLDGGLSTGELFF
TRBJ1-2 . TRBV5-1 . TGCGCCAGCAGCGAATCCAGGGTGGGAGGCTACACCTTC CASSESRVGGYTF
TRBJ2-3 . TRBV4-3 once TGCGCCAGCAGCCAAGAGGTGGAGGGGTGGGATACGCAGTATTTT CASSQEVEGWDTQYF
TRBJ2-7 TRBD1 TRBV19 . TGTGCCAGTAGTACGACAGGGTTACTATACGAGCAGTACTTC CASSTTGLLYEQYF
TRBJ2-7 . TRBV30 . TGTGCCTGGAGTGCCCGACTAGGCTACGAGCAGTACTTC CAWSARLGYEQYF
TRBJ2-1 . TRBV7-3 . TGTGCCAGCAGCCTCGGTCCGAACAATGAGCAGTTCTTC CASSLGPNNEQFF
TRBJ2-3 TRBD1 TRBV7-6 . TGTGCCAGCAGTTTTGACAGGGGGGGTTTCACAGATACGCAGTATTTT CASSFDRGGFTDTQYF
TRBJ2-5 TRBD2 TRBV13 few TGTGCCAGCAGCTTAGAAGGACTAGCGGGGGGGAAAGAGACCCAGTACTTC CASSLEGLAGGKETQYF
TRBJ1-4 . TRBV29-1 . TGCAGCGTTACTGTAGCAACTAATGAAAAACTGTTTTTT CSVTVATNEKLFF
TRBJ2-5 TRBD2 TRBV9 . TGTGCCAGCAGCGCGGGACTAGCGGGGGATGAGACCCAGTACTTC CASSAGLAGDETQYF
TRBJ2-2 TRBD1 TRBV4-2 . TGTGCCAGCAGCCAGTCACCCGGGACAGGTAACACCGGGGAGCTGTTTTTT CASSQSPGTGNTGELFF
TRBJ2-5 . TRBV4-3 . TGCGCCAGCAGCCAGGCCTGGGGGGGGGCCGGAGAGACCCAGTACTTC CASSQAWGGAGETQYF
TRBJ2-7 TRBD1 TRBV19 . TGTGCCAGTAGTCCCCGGACAGGGGTCGTCTCCTACGAGCAGTACTTC CASSPRTGVVSYEQYF
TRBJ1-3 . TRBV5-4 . TGTGCCAGCAGCTTGGGACACAGCTCTGGAAACACCATATATTTT CASSLGHSSGNTIYF
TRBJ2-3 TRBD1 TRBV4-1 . TGCGCCAGCAGCTCGCCGGGACAGGGGGACACAGATACGCAGTATTTT CASSSPGQGDTDTQYF
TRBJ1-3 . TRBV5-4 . TGTGCCAGCAGCTTGGGGGCTCTCTCGAACACCATATATTTT CASSLGALSNTIYF
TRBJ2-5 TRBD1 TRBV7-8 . TGTGCCAGCAGCAAAGGGGACAGAAACCAAGAGACCCAGTACTTC CASSKGDRNQETQYF
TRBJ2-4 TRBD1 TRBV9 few TGTGCCAGCAGCCGTACGACAGGGGACGACATTCAGTACTTC CASSRTTGDDIQYF
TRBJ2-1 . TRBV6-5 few TGTGCCAGCAGTTACGCCGGAGGGCCGGCCTACAATGAGCAGTTCTTC CASSYAGGPAYNEQFF